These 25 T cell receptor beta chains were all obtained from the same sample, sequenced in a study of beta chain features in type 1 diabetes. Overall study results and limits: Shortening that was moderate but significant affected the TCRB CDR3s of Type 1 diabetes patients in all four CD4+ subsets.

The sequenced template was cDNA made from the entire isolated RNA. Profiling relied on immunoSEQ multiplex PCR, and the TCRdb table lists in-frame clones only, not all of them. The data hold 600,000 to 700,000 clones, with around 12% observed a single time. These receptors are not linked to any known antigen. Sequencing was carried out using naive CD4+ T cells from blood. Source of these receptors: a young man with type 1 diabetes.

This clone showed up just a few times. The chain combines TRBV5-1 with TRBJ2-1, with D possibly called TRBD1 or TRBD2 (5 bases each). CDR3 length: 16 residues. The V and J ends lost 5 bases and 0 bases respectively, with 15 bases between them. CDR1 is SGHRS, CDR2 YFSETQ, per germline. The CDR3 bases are TGCGCCAGCAGAAGGGACCAACCCTCCTCCTACAATGAGCAGTTCTTC. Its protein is CASRRDQPSSYNEQFF.

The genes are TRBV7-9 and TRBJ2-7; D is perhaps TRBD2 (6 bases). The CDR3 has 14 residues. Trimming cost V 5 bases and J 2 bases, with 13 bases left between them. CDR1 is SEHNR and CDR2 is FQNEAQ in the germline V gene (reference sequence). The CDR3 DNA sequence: TGTGCCAGCAGCCCTCGGCGGGGCCCCTACGAGCAGTACTTC. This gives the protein CASSPRRGPYEQYF.

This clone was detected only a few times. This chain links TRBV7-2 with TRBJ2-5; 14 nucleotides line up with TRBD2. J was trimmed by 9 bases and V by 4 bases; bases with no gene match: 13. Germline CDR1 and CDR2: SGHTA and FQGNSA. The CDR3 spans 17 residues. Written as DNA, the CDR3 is TGTGCCAGCAGCTCTCCCGGGACTAGCGGGGGCCCAACGGCCCAGTACTTC. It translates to CASSSPGTSGGPTAQYF.

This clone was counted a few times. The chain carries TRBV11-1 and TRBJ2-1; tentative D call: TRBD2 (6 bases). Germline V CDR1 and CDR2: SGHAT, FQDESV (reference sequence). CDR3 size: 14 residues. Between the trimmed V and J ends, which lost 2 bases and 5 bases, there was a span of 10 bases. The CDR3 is CASSLTTRDNEQFF. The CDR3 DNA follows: TGTGCCAGCAGCTTAACGACTAGGGACAATGAGCAGTTCTTC.

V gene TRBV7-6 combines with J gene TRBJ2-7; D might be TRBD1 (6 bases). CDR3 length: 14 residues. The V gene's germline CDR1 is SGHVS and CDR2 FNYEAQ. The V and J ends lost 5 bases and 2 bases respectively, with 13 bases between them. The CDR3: CASSPQGITYEQYF. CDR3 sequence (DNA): TGTGCCAGCAGCCCTCAGGGGATCACCTACGAGCAGTACTTC.

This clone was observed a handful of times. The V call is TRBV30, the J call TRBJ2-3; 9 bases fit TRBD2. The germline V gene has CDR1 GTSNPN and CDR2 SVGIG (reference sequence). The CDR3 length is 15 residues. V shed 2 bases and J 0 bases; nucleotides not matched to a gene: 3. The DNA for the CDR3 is TGTGCCTGGAGTATACTAGCGGGTAGCACAGATACGCAGTATTTT. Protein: CAWSILAGSTDTQYF.

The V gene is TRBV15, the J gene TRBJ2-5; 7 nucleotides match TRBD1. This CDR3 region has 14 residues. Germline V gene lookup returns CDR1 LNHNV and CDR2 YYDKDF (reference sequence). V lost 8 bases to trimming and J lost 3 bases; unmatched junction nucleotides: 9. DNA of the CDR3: TGTGCCACCGCCCGAGGGGGCGTAGAAGAGACCCAGTACTTC. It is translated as CATARGGVEETQYF.

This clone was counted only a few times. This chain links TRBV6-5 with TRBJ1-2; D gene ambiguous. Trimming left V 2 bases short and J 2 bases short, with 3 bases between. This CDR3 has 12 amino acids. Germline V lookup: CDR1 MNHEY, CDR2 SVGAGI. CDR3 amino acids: CASSYQNYGYTF. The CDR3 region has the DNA TGTGCCAGCAGTTACCAGAACTATGGCTACACCTTC.

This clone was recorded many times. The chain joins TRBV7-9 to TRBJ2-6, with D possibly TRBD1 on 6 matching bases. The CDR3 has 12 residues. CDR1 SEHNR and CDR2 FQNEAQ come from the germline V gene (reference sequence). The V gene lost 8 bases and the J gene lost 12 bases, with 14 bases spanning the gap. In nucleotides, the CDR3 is TGTGCCAGCGGACAGCTGGCGGGCGTCCTGACTTTC. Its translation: CASGQLAGVLTF.

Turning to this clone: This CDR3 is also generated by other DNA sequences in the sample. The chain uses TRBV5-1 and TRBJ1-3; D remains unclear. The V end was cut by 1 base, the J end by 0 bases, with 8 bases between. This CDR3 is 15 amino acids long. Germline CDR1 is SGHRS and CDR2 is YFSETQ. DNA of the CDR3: TGCGCCAGCAGCTTGCTCGGACTCTCTGGAAACACCATATATTTT. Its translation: CASSLLGLSGNTIYF.

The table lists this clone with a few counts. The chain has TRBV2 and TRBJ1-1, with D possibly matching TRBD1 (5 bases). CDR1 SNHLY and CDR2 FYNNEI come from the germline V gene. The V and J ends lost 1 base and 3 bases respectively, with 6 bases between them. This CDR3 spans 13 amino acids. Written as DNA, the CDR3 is TGTGCCAGCAGTGAAGTAGGGGACACTGAAGCTTTCTTT. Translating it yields CASSEVGDTEAFF.

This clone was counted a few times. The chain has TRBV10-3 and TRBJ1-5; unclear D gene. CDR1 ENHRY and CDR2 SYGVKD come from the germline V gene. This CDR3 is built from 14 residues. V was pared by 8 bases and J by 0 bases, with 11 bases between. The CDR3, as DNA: TGTGCCATCGCCCCGGAGTATAGCAATCAGCCCCAGCATTTT. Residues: CAIAPEYSNQPQHF.

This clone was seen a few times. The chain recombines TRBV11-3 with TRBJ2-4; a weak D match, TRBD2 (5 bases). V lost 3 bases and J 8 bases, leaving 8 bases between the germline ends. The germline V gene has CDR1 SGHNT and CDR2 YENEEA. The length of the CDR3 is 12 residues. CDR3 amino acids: CASSLRADIQYF. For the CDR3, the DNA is TGTGCCAGCAGCTTGAGGGCAGACATTCAGTACTTC.

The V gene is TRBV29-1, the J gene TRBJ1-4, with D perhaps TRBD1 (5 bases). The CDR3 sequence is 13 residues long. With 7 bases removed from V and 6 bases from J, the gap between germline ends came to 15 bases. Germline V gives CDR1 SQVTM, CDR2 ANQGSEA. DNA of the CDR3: TGCAGCGCCGGGGACCCCGGGGATGAAAAACTGTTTTTT. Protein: CSAGDPGDEKLFF.

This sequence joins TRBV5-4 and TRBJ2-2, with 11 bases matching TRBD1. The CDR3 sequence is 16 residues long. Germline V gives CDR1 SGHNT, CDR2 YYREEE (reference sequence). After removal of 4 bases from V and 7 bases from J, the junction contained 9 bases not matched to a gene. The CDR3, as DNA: TGTGCCAGCAGCCGACCGGGACAGGGGGTGAGCGGGGAGCTGTTTTTT. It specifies CASSRPGQGVSGELFF. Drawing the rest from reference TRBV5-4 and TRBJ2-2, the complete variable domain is ETGVTQSPTHLIKTRGQQVTLRCSSQSGHNTVSWYQQALGQGPQFIFQYYREEENGRGNFPPRFSGLQFPNYSSELNVNALELDDSALYLCASSRPGQGVSGELFFGEGSRLTVL.

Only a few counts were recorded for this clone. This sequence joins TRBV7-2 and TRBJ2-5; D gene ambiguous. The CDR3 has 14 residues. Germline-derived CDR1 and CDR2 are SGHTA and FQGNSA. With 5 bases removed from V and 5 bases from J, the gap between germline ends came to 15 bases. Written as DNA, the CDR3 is TGTGCCAGCAGCGGTAGTGGGGATTTCGAGACCCAGTACTTC. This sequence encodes CASSGSGDFETQYF.

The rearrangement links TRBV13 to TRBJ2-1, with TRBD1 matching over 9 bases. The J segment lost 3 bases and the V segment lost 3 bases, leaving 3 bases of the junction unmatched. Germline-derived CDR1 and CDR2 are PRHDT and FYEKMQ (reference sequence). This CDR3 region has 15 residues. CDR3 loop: CASSFLDRGYNEQFF. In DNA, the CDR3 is TGTGCCAGCAGCTTCCTGGACAGGGGCTACAATGAGCAGTTCTTC.

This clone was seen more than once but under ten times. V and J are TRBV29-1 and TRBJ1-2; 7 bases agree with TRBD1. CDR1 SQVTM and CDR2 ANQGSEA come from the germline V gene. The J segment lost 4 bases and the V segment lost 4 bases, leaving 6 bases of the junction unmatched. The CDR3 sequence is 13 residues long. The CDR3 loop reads CSVAQGEGYGYTF. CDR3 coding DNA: TGCAGCGTTGCTCAGGGGGAGGGCTATGGCTACACCTTC.

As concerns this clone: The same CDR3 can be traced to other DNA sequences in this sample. CDR3 DNA: TGTGCCAGCAGCTTAGGGCGCGGGGCGTACTTC. It yields the protein CASSLGRGAYF. V usage is TRBV7-9 and J usage is TRBJ2-7; weak D call: TRBD2 (6 bases). CDR1 is SEHNR, CDR2 FQNEAQ, per germline (reference sequence). V was trimmed by 1 base and J by 12 bases, leaving 10 bases between them. The CDR3 contains 11 residues.

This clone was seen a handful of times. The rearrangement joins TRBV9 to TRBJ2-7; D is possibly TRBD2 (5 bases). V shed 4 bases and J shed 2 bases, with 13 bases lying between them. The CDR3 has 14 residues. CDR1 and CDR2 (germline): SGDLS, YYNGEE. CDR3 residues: CASSSHGGAYEQYF. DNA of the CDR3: TGTGCCAGCAGCTCTCATGGAGGTGCCTACGAGCAGTACTTC.

The CDR3 is CASSVAGLAGGSGTGEQYF. The CDR3 bases are TGTGCCAGCAGCGTAGCGGGTCTAGCGGGGGGAAGTGGGACGGGAGAGCAGTACTTC. The gene calls are TRBV9 and TRBJ2-7, with 11 bases aligning to TRBD2. The CDR3 sequence is 19 residues long. V lost 0 bases, J lost 7 bases, and 18 bases stayed unmatched. Germline V gives CDR1 SGDLS, CDR2 YYNGEE.

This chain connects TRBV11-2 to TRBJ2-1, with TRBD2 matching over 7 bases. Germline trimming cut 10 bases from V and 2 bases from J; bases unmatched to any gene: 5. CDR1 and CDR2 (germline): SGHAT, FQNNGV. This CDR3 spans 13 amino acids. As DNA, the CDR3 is TGTGCCACGGGGCTAGCGGCCTACAATGAGCAGTTCTTC. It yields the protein CATGLAAYNEQFF.

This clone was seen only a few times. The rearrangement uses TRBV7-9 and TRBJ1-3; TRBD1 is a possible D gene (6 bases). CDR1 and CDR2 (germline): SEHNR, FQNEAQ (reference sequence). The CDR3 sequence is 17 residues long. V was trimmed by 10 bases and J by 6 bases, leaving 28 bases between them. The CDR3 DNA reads TGTGCCACCCTACCTCCCCCGGGGGGGCTGAGACAAAACACCATATATTTT. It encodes CATLPPPGGLRQNTIYF.

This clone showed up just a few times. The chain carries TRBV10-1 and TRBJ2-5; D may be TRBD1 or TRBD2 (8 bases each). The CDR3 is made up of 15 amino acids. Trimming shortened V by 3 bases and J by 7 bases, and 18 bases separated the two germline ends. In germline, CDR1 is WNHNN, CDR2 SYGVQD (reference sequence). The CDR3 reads CASSEDRGLGRTQYF. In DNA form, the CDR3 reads TGCGCCAGCAGTGAAGACAGGGGACTAGGGAGGACCCAGTACTTC.

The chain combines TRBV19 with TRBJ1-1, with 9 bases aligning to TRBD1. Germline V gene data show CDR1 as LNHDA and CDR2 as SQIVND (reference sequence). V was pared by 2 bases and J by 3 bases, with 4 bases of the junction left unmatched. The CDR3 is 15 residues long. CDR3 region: CASSITRDRDTEAFF. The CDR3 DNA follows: TGTGCCAGTAGTATAACCCGGGACAGGGACACTGAAGCTTTCTTT.